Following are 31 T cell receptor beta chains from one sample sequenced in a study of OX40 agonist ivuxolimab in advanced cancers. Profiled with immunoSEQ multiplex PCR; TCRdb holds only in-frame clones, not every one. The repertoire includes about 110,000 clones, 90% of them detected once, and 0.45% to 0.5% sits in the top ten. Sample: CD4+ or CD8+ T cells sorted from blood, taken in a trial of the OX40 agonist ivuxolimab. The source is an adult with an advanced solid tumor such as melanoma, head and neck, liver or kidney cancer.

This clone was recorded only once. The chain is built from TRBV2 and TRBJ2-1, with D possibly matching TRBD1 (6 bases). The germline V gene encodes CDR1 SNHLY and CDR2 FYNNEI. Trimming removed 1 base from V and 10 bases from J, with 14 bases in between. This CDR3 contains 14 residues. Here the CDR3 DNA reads TGTGCCAGCAGTGAAGTGACAGGAGGCCGGGAGCAGTTCTTC. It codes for CASSEVTGGREQFF.

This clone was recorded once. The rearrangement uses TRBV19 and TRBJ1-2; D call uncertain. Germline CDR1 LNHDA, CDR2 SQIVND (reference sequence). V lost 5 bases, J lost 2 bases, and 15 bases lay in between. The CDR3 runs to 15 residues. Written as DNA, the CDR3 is TGTGCCAGTAGTCCACTTAGAACGCCGAACTATGGCTACACCTTC. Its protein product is CASSPLRTPNYGYTF.

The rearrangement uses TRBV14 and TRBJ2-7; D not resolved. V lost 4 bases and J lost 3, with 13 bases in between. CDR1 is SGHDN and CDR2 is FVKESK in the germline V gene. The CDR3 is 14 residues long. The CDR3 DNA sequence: TGTGCCAGCAGCCCCCTACCTCCCCTCTACGAGCAGTACTTC. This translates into CASSPLPPLYEQYF.

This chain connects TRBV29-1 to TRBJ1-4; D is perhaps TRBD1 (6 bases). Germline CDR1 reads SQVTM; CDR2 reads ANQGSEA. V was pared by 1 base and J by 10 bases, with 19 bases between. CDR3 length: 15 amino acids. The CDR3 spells CSVEGGRQKGGKLFF. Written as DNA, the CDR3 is TGCAGCGTTGAAGGGGGTCGGCAAAAAGGGGGAAAACTGTTTTTT. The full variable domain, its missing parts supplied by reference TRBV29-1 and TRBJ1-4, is SAVISQKPSRDICQRGTSLTIQCQVDSQVTMMFWYRQQPGQSLTLIATANQGSEATYESGFVIDKFPISRPNLTFSTLTVSNMSPEDSSIYLCSVEGGRQKGGKLFFGSGTQLSVL.

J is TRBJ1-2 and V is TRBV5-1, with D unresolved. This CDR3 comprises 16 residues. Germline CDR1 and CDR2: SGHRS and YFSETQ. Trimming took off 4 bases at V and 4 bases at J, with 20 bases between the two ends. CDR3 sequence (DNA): TGCGCCAGCAGCGAGGGTCCTTCTCAGGTCGGCTATGGCTACACCTTC. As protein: CASSEGPSQVGYGYTF.

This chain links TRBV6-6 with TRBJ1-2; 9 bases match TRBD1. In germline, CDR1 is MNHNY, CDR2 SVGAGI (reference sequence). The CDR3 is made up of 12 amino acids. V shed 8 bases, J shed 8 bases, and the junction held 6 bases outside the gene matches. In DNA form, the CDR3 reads TGTGCCAGCCGGACAGGGGCCGGGGGCTACACCTTC. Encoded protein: CASRTGAGGYTF.

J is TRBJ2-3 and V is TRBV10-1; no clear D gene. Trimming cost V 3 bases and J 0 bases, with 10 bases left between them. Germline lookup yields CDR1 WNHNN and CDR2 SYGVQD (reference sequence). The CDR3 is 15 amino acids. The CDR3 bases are TGCGCCAGCAGTGATACGCCTCCTAGCACAGATACGCAGTATTTT. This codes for CASSDTPPSTDTQYF.

CDR3 DNA: TGTGCCAGCAGCGTTGGACAGGGGGGCGTAGCTGAAGCTTTCTTT. Translation: CASSVGQGGVAEAFF. The chain joins TRBV5-4 to TRBJ1-1; 10 bases line up with TRBD1. The V and J ends lost 4 bases and 6 bases, in that order; junction bases with no gene match: 9. CDR3 length: 15 amino acids. Germline values: CDR1 SGHNT, CDR2 YYREEE (reference sequence).

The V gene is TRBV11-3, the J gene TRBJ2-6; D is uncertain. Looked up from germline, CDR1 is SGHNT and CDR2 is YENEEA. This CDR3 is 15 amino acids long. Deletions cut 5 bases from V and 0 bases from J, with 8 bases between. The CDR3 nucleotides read TGTGCCAGCAGCCCTGGGGTCTCTGGGGCCAACGTCCTGACTTTC. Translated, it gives CASSPGVSGANVLTF.

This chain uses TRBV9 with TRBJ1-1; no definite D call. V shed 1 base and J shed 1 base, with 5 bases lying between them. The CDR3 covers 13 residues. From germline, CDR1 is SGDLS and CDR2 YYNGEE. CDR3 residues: CASSVTTNTEAFF. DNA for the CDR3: TGTGCCAGCAGCGTAACCACGAACACTGAAGCTTTCTTT. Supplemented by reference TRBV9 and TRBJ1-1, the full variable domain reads DSGVTQTPKHLITATGQRVTLRCSPRSGDLSVYWYQQSLDQGLQFLIQYYNGEERAKGNILERFSAQQFPDLHSELNLSSLELGDSALYFCASSVTTNTEAFFGQGTRLTVV.

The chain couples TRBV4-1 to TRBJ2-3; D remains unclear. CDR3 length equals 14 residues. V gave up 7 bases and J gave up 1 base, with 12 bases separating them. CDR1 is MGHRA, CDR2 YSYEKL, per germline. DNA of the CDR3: TGCGCCAGCATGAGAATCCTCGGCACAGATACGCAGTATTTT. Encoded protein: CASMRILGTDTQYF.

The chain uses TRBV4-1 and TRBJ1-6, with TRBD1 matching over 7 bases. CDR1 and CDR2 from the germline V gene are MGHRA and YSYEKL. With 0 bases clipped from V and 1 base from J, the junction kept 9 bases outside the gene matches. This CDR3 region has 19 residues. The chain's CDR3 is CASSQEGRQGGSYNSPLHF. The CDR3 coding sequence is TGCGCCAGCAGCCAAGAAGGCCGACAGGGAGGGTCCTATAATTCACCCCTCCACTTT.

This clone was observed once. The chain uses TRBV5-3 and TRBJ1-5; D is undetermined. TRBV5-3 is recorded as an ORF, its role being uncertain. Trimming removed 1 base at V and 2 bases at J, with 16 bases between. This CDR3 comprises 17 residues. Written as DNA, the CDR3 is TGTGCCAGAAGCTTGTTCCCGAGTGCCTGGGGCAATCAGCCCCAGCATTTT. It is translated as CARSLFPSAWGNQPQHF.

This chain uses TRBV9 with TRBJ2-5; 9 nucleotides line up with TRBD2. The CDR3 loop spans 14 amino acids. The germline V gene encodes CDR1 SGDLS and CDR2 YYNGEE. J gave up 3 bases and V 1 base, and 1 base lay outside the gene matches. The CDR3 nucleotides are TGTGCCAGCAGCGTAAGCGGGGGGAAAGAGACCCAGTACTTC. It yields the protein CASSVSGGKETQYF.

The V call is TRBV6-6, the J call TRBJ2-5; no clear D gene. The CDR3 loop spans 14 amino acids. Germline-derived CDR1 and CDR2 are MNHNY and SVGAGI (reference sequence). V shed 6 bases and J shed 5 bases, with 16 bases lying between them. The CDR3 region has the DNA TGTGCCAGCAGCCGGAATTCGCAGGTCGAGACCCAGTACTTC. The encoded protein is CASSRNSQVETQYF.

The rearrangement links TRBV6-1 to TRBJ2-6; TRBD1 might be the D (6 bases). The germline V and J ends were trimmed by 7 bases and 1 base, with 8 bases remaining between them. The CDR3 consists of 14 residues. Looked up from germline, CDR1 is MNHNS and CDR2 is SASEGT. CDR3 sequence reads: CASTQGSGANVLTF. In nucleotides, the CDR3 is TGTGCCAGCACTCAGGGGTCTGGGGCCAACGTCCTGACTTTC.

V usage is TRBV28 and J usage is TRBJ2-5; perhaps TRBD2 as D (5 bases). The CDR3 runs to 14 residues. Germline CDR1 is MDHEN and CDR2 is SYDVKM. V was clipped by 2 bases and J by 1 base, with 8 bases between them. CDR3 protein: CASSLGLLQETQYF. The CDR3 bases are TGTGCCAGCAGTTTAGGACTGCTCCAAGAGACCCAGTACTTC.

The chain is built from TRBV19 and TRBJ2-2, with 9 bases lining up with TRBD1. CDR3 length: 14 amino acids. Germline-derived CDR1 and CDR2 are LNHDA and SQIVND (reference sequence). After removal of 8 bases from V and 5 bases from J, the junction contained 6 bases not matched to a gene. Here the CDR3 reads CASGGTGITGELFF. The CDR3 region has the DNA TGTGCCAGTGGCGGGACAGGGATTACCGGGGAGCTGTTTTTT.

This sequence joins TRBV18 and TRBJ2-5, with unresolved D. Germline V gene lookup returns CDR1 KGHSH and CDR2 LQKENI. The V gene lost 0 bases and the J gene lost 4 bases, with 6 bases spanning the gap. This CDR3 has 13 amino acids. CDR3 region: CASSPPWGETQYF. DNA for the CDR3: TGTGCCAGCTCACCACCGTGGGGAGAGACCCAGTACTTC.

The DNA for the CDR3 is TGTGCCAGCAGCTTAGAGGTTCAGGGGGGCTACACCTTC. It encodes CASSLEVQGGYTF. The V call is TRBV7-8, the J call TRBJ1-2; weak D call: TRBD1 (6 bases). There are 13 residues in the CDR3. Trimming removed 1 base from V and 8 bases from J, with 11 bases in between. Germline assignment: CDR1 SGHVS and CDR2 FQNEAQ.

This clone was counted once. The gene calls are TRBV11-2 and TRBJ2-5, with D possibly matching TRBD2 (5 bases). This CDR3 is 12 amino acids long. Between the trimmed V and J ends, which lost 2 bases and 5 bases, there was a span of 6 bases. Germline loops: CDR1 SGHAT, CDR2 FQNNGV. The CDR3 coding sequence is TGTGCCAGCAGCTTAACGGGGGAGACCCAGTACTTC. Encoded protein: CASSLTGETQYF. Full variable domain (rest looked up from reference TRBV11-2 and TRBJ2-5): EAGVAQSPRYKIIEKRQSVAFWCNPISGHATLYWYQQILGQGPKLLIQFQNNGVVDDSQLPKDRFSAERLKGVDSTLKIQPAKLEDSAVYLCASSLTGETQYFGPGTRLLVL.

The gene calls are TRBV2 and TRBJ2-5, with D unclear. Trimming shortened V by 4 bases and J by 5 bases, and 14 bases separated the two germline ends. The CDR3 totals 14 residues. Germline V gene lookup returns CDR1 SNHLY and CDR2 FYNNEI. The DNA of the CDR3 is TGTGCCAGCAGTGTAGGCCCCGGCCGGGAGACCCAGTACTTC. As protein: CASSVGPGRETQYF.

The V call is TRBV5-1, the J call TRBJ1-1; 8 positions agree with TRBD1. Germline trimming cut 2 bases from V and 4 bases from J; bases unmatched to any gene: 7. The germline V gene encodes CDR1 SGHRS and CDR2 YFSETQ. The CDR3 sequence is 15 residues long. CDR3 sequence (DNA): TGCGCCAGCAGCTTCTCCAGGGGGCGCACCACTGAAGCTTTCTTT. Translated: CASSFSRGRTTEAFF.

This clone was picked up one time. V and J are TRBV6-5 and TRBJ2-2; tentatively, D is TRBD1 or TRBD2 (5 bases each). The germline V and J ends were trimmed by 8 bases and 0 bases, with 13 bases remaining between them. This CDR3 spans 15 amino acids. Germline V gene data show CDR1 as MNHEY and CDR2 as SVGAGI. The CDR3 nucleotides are TGTGCCAGCGGAGCCGGGACCCCGAACACCGGGGAGCTGTTTTTT. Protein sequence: CASGAGTPNTGELFF.

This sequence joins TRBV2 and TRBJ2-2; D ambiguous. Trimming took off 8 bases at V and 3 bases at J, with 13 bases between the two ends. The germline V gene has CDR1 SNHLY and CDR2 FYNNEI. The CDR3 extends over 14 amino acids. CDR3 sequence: CASRWQADTGELFF. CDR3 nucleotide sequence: TGTGCCAGCCGTTGGCAGGCGGACACCGGGGAGCTGTTTTTT.

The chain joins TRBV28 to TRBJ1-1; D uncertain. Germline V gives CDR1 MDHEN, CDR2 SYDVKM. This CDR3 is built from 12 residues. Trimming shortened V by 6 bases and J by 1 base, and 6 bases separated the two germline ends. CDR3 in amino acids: CASRAGNTEAFF. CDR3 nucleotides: TGTGCCAGCAGGGCGGGGAACACTGAAGCTTTCTTT.

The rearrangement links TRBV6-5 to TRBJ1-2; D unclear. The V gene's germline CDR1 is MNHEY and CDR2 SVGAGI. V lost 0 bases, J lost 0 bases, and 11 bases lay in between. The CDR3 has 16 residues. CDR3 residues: CASSYSSRTPNYGYTF. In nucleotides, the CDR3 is TGTGCCAGCAGTTACTCGAGCAGAACCCCTAACTATGGCTACACCTTC.

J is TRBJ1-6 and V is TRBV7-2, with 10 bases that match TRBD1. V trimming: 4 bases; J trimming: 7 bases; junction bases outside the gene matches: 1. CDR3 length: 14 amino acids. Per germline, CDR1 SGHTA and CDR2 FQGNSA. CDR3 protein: CASSSGQGNSPLHF. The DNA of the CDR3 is TGTGCCAGCAGCTCGGGACAGGGGAATTCACCCCTCCACTTT.

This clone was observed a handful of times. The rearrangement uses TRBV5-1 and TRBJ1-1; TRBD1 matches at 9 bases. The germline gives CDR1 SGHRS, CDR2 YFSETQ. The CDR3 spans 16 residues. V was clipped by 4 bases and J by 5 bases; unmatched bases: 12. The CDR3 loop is CASSAGAGTGRTEAFF. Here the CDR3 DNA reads TGCGCCAGCAGCGCAGGCGCCGGGACAGGGAGAACTGAAGCTTTCTTT.

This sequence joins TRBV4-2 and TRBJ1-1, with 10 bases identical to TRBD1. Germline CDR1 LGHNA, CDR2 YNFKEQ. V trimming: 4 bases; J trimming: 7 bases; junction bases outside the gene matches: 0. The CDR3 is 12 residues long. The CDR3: CASSRTGGEAFF. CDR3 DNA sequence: TGTGCCAGCAGCCGGACAGGGGGTGAAGCTTTCTTT.

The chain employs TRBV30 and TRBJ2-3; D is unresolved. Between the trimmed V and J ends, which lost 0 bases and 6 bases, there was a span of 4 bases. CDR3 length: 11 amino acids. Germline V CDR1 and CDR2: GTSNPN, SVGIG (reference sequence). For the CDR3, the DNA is TGTGCCTGGAGTGTCTCGGATACGCAGTATTTT. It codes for CAWSVSDTQYF.